The clone carrying this TCR beta chain has more than one count but fewer than ten. The antigen remains undetermined. Previously, flow cytometry had revealed CD8+CD57+ cell expansion in the patients chosen for sequencing. Each of the patients presented with severe acquired aplastic anemia. No patient had been given any therapy when blood was sampled. This sample is drawn from a study of CD8+CD57+ T cells in acquired aplastic anemia. Study results and caveats: With respect to CD8+ Simpson's diversity, patients and controls did not differ significantly.

Genomic DNA served as template for TCR beta VDJ and CDR3 profiling. TCRdb itself ran the reads through MiXCR, one entry per CDR3 protein. Of around 180,000 distinct CDR3 sequences listed, around half are singletons. There are 14 residues in the CDR3. From germline, CDR1 is LGHDT and CDR2 YNNKEL (reference sequence). V lost 4 bases to trimming and J lost 4 bases, with 11 bases between them. The sequenced sample was sorted CD4+, CD8+, or CD8+CD57+ T cells (not recorded which) from PBMCs. V usage is TRBV3-1 and J usage is TRBJ1-3; TRBD1 might be the D (6 bases). The TCR was taken from a human donor with aplastic anemia. CDR3 residues: CASSPSGGGNTIYF. The CDR3 DNA is TGTGCCAGCAGCCCTTCCGGGGGCGGAAACACCATATATTTT.